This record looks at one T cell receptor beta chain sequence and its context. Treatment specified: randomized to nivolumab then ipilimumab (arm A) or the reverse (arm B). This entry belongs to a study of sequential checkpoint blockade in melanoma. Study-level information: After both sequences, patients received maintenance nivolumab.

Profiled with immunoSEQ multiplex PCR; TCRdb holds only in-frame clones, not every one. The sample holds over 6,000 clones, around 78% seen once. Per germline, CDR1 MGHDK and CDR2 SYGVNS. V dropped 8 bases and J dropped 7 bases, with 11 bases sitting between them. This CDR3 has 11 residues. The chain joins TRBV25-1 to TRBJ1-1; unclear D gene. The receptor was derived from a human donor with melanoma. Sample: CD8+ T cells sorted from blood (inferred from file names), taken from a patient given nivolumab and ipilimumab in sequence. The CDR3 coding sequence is TGTGCCAGCTCACCGGGAGGTGAAGCTTTCTTT. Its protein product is CASSPGGEAFF.